The 13 T cell receptor beta chains given below trace back to one sample, sequenced in a study of CD8 T cells in Susac syndrome. A quantity of roughly 0.5 to 1 ug RNA underwent reverse transcription using random hexamers. TCRdb re-analysed the immunoSEQ multiplex PCR reads in MiXCR, keeping a single row per CDR3 protein. The sample includes about 280,000 distinct CDR3 sequences, approximately 85% of them seen just once. What was sequenced was CD8+ T cells from PBMCs. These receptors were taken from a human donor with multiple sclerosis.

The chain combines TRBV20-1 with TRBJ1-3; D unclear. Between the trimmed V and J ends, which lost 1 base and 0 bases, there was a span of 16 bases. This CDR3 comprises 17 residues. The germline V gene encodes CDR1 DFQATT and CDR2 SNEGSKA (reference sequence). The CDR3 protein is CSARGFKGRSSGNTIYF. CDR3 bases: TGCAGTGCTAGAGGGTTTAAAGGGCGCAGCTCTGGAAACACCATATATTTT.

This clonotype was counted once. The J gene is TRBJ2-7, the V gene TRBV6-1; a weak D match, TRBD2 (6 bases). Germline CDR1 is MNHNS and CDR2 is SASEGT. Trimming stripped 6 bases from V and 3 bases from J, with 15 bases between. The CDR3 spans 14 residues. This CDR3 reads CASSPRGTFYEQYF. The CDR3 DNA reads TGTGCCAGCAGCCCACGGGGGACTTTCTACGAGCAGTACTTC.

The rearrangement uses TRBV12-3 or TRBV12-4 and TRBJ2-7; D unresolved. CDR3 length: 12 residues. V was shortened by 2 bases and J by 7 bases, with 9 bases between the two germline ends. This CDR3 reads CASSLPGWEQYF. The CDR3 bases are TGTGCCAGCAGTTTACCCGGGTGGGAGCAGTACTTC.

The V call is TRBV12-3 or TRBV12-4, the J call TRBJ2-1, with unresolved D. The CDR3 contains 11 residues. CDR3 bases: TGTGCTCTTAGACTCAACAATGAGCAGTTCTTC. It codes for CALRLNNEQFF.

The rearrangement links TRBV29-1 to TRBJ2-7; unclear D gene. The germline V gene encodes CDR1 SQVTM and CDR2 ANQGSEA. The CDR3 is 14 residues long. The ends were cut back, 4 bases at V and 7 bases at J, with 20 bases in the middle. In DNA, the CDR3 is TGCAGCGTTGTACCTTTTTACCGAACAAGTGAGCAGTACTTC. This translates into CSVVPFYRTSEQYF.

The chain has TRBV6-1 and TRBJ2-7; D remains unclear. The V and J ends lost 2 bases and 2 bases respectively, with 10 bases between them. This CDR3 is 14 amino acids long. Germline V gives CDR1 MNHNS, CDR2 SASEGT. The DNA of the CDR3 is TGTGCCAGCAGTGAAATAGGGAATCCCTACGAGCAGTACTTC. It codes for CASSEIGNPYEQYF.

The chain recombines TRBV27 with TRBJ2-7, with a tentative D call TRBD1 (6 bases). This CDR3 comprises 14 residues. Germline lookup yields CDR1 MNHEY and CDR2 SMNVEV (reference sequence). The ends were cut back, 6 bases at V and 7 bases at J, with 19 bases in the middle. CDR3 nucleotides: TGTGCCAGCAGCCCAGGACAGACTACGGGTGAGCAGTACTTC. Its protein is CASSPGQTTGEQYF.

The chain joins TRBV9 to TRBJ2-7; 8 positions match TRBD1. CDR3 length equals 14 residues. The trim removed 5 bases at V and 7 bases at J, leaving 11 bases unmatched. Per the germline V gene, CDR1 is SGDLS and CDR2 is YYNGEE. CDR3 DNA: TGTGCCAGCAGTTCTGCCAGGGGGCTCGGGGAGCAGTACTTC. Its protein is CASSSARGLGEQYF. The complete variable domain, with remaining parts taken from reference TRBV9 and TRBJ2-7, reads DSGVTQTPKHLITATGQRVTLRCSPRSGDLSVYWYQQSLDQGLQFLIQYYNGEERAKGNILERFSAQQFPDLHSELNLSSLELGDSALYFCASSSARGLGEQYFGPGTRLTVT.

The chain joins TRBV4-1 to TRBJ1-1; maybe TRBD1 (5 bases). This CDR3 is built from 16 residues. V was trimmed by 4 bases and J by 3 bases, leaving 18 bases between them. Germline CDR1 and CDR2: MGHRA and YSYEKL. The CDR3 bases are TGCGCCAGCAGCCTATTAACCCCCGGGGCTGACACTGAAGCTTTCTTT. Its translation is CASSLLTPGADTEAFF.

The chain employs TRBV12-3 or TRBV12-4 and TRBJ2-1, with 11 bases matching TRBD2. The CDR3 covers 18 residues. Losses at the gene ends were 3 bases for V and 0 bases for J; bases not matched to a gene: 7. The CDR3 DNA reads as TGTGCCAGCAGTTTTCGGCTAGCGGGAGGAAGCTCCTACAATGAGCAGTTCTTC. This translates into CASSFRLAGGSSYNEQFF.

The CDR3 DNA is TGTGCCAGCAGCTACCGGACTAGCGGGCCCGGCTCCTACAATGAGCAGTTCTTC. Translated: CASSYRTSGPGSYNEQFF. V is TRBV7-3 and J is TRBJ2-1; 11 bases line up with TRBD2. CDR3 size: 18 residues. V shed 4 bases and J 0 bases; nucleotides not matched to a gene: 8. CDR1 SGHTA and CDR2 FQGTGA come from the germline V gene.

This chain links TRBV12-3 or TRBV12-4 with TRBJ2-1; 8 nucleotides align to TRBD2. V lost 6 bases and J lost 6; bases outside the gene matches: 16. The CDR3 has 17 amino acids. In nucleotides, the CDR3 is TGTGCCAGCAGCCGGCGGGGTAGCGGGATTCACTGCAATGAGCAGTTCTTC. It translates to CASSRRGSGIHCNEQFF.

The chain uses TRBV13 and TRBJ2-3, with 10 bases fitting TRBD2. Germline lookup yields CDR1 PRHDT and CDR2 FYEKMQ (reference sequence). V lost 3 bases and J lost 2; bases outside the gene matches: 5. This CDR3 contains 16 residues. The CDR3 here is CASSFVLAGDTDTQYF. The CDR3 DNA reads TGTGCCAGCAGCTTTGTCCTAGCGGGAGACACAGATACGCAGTATTTT.